This note documents a single T cell receptor beta chain sequence. The antigen is unknown. The data are from a study of T cell repertoires in cytomegalovirus infection. Study-level background: CMV epitopes, recently identified HLA-C-restricted and well-studied HLA-B-restricted, were used. The public TCR beta signatures pointed to both CMV infection and matching HLA type. Study-level results: HLA-C-restricted CMV-specific TCR beta clonotypes prevailed in the ex vivo response. Individuals carrying CMV plus the relevant HLA were identified by cumulative frequency of public TCR beta families.

The V end was cut by 6 bases, the J end by 7 bases, with 4 bases between. The CDR3 covers 11 residues. The germline V gene encodes CDR1 LNHDA and CDR2 SQIVND (reference sequence). TCRdb re-analysed the reads in MiXCR, keeping a single row per CDR3 protein. The sample lists about 280,000 distinct CDR3 sequences, 20% to 25% occurring once. V usage is TRBV19 and J usage is TRBJ1-6, with D unclear. Sequences were derived from cultured PBMCs, sampled from culture after CMV antigen stimulation. This TCR came from a human donor in good health (CMV status not recorded). Some clones in this sample may be carry-over from other donors' samples. The chain's CDR3 is CASSMNSPLHF. For the CDR3, the DNA is TGTGCCAGTAGCATGAATTCACCCCTCCACTTT.